This T cell receptor (beta chain) was retrieved from a study of blood T cell repertoires in COVID-19. Data came from immunoSEQ multiplex PCR; TCRdb stores just in-frame clones and leaves some out. The profile shows around 100,000 clones, about three quarters of them singletons. The germline gives CDR1 LGHDT, CDR2 YNNKEL (reference sequence). The CDR3 extends over 17 amino acids. The J segment lost 3 bases and the V segment lost 6 bases, leaving 12 bases of the junction unmatched. This clone appeared once. The J gene is TRBJ2-1, the V gene TRBV3-1 (or the pseudogene TRBV3-2); 9 nucleotides line up with TRBD2. This receptor was identified in a man older than 75 with acute or convalescent COVID-19. The specimen sequenced was peripheral blood. The CDR3 nucleotides are TGTGCCAGCAGGGGAGAAGGGGCTAGCGGGGTCTACAATGAGCAGTTCTTC. As protein: CASRGEGASGVYNEQFF.